This TCR beta chain was profiled in a study of resident and recirculating memory T cells in vitiligo. Study summary: Each patient gave two lesional and two nonlesional epidermal shave biopsies, plus PBMCs. No cells were sorted; samples were homogenized just before genomic DNA extraction. The study, taken as a whole, reports: No unique dominant TCR clone was found in vitiligo lesions.

TCRdb's table, derived via immunoSEQ multiplex PCR, lists solely in-frame clones and lacks some. The sample consists of roughly 80,000 clones, around 90% of them appearing once. This clone was observed a single time. Its target is unknown. Stability required unchanged lesions during the previous 6 months. The CDR3 contains 13 residues. The V gene lost 5 bases and the J gene lost 7 bases, with 15 bases spanning the gap. Germline V gives CDR1 SEHNR, CDR2 FQNEAQ (reference sequence). The receptor comes from a male donor with vitiligo. Sequencing was performed on blood. The chain uses TRBV7-9 and TRBJ2-7; tentative D call: TRBD2 (5 bases). CDR3 amino acids: CASSPRTPGEQYF. The DNA for the CDR3 is TGTGCCAGCAGCCCCCGGACCCCGGGGGAGCAGTACTTC.